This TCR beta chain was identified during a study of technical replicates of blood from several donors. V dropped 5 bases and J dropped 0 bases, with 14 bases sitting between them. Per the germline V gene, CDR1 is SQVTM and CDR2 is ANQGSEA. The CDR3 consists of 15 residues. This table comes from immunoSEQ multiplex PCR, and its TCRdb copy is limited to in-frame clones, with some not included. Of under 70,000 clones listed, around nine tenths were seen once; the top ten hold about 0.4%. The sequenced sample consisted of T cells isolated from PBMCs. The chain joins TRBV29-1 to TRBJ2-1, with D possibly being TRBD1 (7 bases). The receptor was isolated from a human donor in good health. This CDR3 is CSVRQGLSSYNEQFF. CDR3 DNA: TGCAGCGTTCGACAGGGACTTAGCTCCTACAATGAGCAGTTCTTC.